A single sample is the source of the 7 T cell receptor beta chains below, sequenced in a study of T cell responses to AZD1222 COVID-19 vaccine. The data were produced by immunoSEQ multiplex PCR, yet TCRdb's version contains in-frame clones alone and is incomplete. The repertoire has 50,000 or so clones, about 89% of them found once; the top ten carry under 5.5%. The material was peripheral blood, obtained 28 days after the second AZD1222 dose. The receptor set was obtained from an adult who received the AZD1222 COVID-19 vaccine.

The rearrangement links TRBV7-2 to TRBJ2-3, with a possible D match to TRBD2 (7 bases). The V gene lost 10 bases and the J gene lost 4 bases, with 12 bases spanning the gap. CDR1 SGHTA and CDR2 FQGNSA come from the germline V gene. This CDR3 has 12 residues. CDR3 sequence: CAKRGAADTQYF. In DNA form, the CDR3 reads TGTGCCAAACGGGGGGCGGCAGATACGCAGTATTTT. The variable domain in full, completed from reference TRBV7-2 and TRBJ2-3, reads GAGVSQSPSNKVTEKGKDVELRCDPISGHTALYWYRQSLGQGLEFLIYFQGNSAPDKSGLPSDRFSAERTGGSVSTLTIQRTQQEDSAVYLCAKRGAADTQYFGPGTRLTVL.

V gene TRBV20-1 combines with J gene TRBJ2-7; possibly TRBD2 for D (5 bases). Germline CDR1 reads DFQATT; CDR2 reads SNEGSKA (reference sequence). The V end lost 3 bases, the J end lost 4 bases, and 16 bases lay between the germline ends. The CDR3 contains 14 residues. The CDR3 DNA reads TGCAGTGCTAGTGAGATTTCGGGATGGTACGAGCAGTACTTC. It translates to CSASEISGWYEQYF.

The rearrangement joins TRBV11-2 to TRBJ1-6; D gene unclear. The CDR3 length is 15 residues. Germline lookup yields CDR1 SGHAT and CDR2 FQNNGV. The V gene lost 0 bases and the J gene lost 7 bases, with 10 bases spanning the gap. The CDR3, as DNA: TGTGCCAGCAGCTTAGAGGACGGGGAAAATTCACCCCTCCACTTT. Translated: CASSLEDGENSPLHF.

The V gene is TRBV9, the J gene TRBJ2-1; 9 positions agree with TRBD2. Trimming removed 0 bases from V and 4 bases from J; junction bases left unmatched: 2. Looked up from germline, CDR1 is SGDLS and CDR2 is YYNGEE. This CDR3 has 15 residues. The CDR3 DNA is TGTGCCAGCAGCGTAGCTGGACTAGCGTACAATGAGCAGTTCTTC. Residues: CASSVAGLAYNEQFF. The full variable domain, completed using reference TRBV9 and TRBJ2-1, is DSGVTQTPKHLITATGQRVTLRCSPRSGDLSVYWYQQSLDQGLQFLIQYYNGEERAKGNILERFSAQQFPDLHSELNLSSLELGDSALYFCASSVAGLAYNEQFFGPGTRLTVL.

V usage is TRBV6-5 and J usage is TRBJ1-6; D gene unclear. Germline values: CDR1 MNHEY, CDR2 SVGAGI. The CDR3 runs to 13 residues. The germline V and J ends were trimmed by 6 bases and 7 bases, with 10 bases remaining between them. CDR3 in amino acids: CASRGAGNSPLHF. The DNA of the CDR3 is TGTGCCAGCAGGGGCGCAGGAAATTCACCCCTCCACTTT.

This chain uses TRBV2 with TRBJ2-5, with 10 bases lining up with TRBD2. The CDR3 is 16 residues long. Germline V gene lookup returns CDR1 SNHLY and CDR2 FYNNEI. V dropped 6 bases and J dropped 2; count of bases not matched to a gene: 9. Written as DNA, the CDR3 is TGTGCCAGCAGGATTCTAGCGGGAGTCCAACAAGAGACCCAGTACTTC. Amino acids: CASRILAGVQQETQYF.

Only one count was recorded for this clone. The chain joins TRBV7-9 to TRBJ2-7; D unresolved. This CDR3 has 15 residues. Germline V gene sequence: CDR1 SEHNR, CDR2 FQNEAQ (reference sequence). V lost 4 bases and J 0 bases, leaving 13 bases between the germline ends. CDR3 sequence (DNA): TGTGCCAGCAGCTCTTGGTCGCTCGGCTCCTACGAGCAGTACTTC. Amino acids: CASSSWSLGSYEQYF. Based on the CDR3 plus reference TRBV7-9 and TRBJ2-7, the full variable domain is DTGVSQNPRHKITKRGQNVTFRCDPISEHNRLYWYRQTLGQGPEFLTYFQNEAQLEKSRLLSDRFSAERPKGSFSTLEIQRTEQGDSAMYLCASSSWSLGSYEQYFGPGTRLTVT.